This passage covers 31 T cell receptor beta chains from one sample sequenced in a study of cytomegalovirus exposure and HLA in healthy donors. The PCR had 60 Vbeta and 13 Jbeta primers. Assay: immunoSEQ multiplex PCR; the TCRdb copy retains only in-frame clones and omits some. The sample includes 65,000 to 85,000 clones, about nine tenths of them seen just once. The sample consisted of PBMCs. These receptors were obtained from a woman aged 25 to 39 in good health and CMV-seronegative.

The CDR3 DNA is TGTGCCAGCAGTTCCCGGGGACTAGCGCAGCAAGAGACCCAGTACTTC. Translated: CASSSRGLAQQETQYF. V is TRBV6-6 and J is TRBJ2-5; 10 positions agree with TRBD2. The trim removed 4 bases at V and 2 bases at J, leaving 7 bases unmatched. Germline CDR1 MNHNY, CDR2 SVGAGI (reference sequence). The CDR3 is 16 amino acids.

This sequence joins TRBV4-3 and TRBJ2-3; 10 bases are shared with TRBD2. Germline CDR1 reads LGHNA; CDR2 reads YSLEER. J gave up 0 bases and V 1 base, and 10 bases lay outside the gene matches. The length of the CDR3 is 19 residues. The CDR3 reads CASSQGGLAGATSTDTQYF. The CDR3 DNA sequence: TGCGCCAGCAGCCAAGGCGGGCTAGCGGGAGCCACTAGCACAGATACGCAGTATTTT.

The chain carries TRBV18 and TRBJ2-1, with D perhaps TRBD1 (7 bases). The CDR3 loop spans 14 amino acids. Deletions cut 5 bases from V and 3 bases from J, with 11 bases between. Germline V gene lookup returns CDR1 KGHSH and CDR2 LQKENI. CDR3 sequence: CASSAGQNYNEQFF. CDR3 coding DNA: TGTGCCAGCTCAGCGGGACAGAACTACAATGAGCAGTTCTTC.

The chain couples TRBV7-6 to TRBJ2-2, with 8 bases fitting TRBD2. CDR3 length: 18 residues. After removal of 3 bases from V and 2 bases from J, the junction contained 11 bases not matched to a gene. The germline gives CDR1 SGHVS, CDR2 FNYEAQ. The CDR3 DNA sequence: TGTGCCAGCAGCTTCGCCGGACTAGCAACTTATAACACCGGGGAGCTGTTTTTT. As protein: CASSFAGLATYNTGELFF.

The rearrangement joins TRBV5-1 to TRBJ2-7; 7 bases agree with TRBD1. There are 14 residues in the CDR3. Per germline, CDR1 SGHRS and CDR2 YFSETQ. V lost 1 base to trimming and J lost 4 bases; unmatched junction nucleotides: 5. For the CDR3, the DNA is TGCGCCAGCAGCTTGCCCGGGACAGCATACGAGCAGTACTTC. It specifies CASSLPGTAYEQYF.

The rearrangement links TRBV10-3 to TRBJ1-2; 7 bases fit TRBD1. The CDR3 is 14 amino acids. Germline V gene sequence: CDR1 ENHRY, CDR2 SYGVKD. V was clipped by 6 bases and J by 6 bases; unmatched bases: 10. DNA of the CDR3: TGTGCCATCAGACAATCCGGGACAGTAGATGGCTACACCTTC. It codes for CAIRQSGTVDGYTF.

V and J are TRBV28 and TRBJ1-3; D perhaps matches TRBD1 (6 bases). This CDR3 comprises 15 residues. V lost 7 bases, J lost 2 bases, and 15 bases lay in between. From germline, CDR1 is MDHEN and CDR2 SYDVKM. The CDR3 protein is CASIKRGGPGNTIYF. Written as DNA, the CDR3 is TGTGCCAGCATTAAAAGGGGGGGGCCTGGAAACACCATATATTTT. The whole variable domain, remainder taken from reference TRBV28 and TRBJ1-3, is DVKVTQSSRYLVKRTGEKVFLECVQDMDHENMFWYRQDPGLGLRLIYFSYDVKMKEKGDIPEGYSVSREKKERFSLILESASTNQTSMYLCASIKRGGPGNTIYFGEGSWLTVV.

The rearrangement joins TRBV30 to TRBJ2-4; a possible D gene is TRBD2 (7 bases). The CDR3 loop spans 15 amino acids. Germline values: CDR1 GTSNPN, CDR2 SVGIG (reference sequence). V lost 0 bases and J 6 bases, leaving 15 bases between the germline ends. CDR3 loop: CAWSVRGAGANIQYF. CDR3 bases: TGTGCCTGGAGTGTACGGGGGGCAGGGGCAAACATTCAGTACTTC.

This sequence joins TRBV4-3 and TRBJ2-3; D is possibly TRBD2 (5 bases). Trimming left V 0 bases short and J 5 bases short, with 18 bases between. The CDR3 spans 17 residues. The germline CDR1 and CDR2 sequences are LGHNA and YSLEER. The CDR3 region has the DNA TGCGCCAGCAGCCAAGATCAATCGGGAATCAGGAGAGATACGCAGTATTTT. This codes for CASSQDQSGIRRDTQYF.

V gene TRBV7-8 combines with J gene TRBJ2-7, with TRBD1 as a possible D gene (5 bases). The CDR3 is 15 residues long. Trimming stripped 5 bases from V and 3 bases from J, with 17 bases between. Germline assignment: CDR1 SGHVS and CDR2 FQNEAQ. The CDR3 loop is CASSGEQTVDYEQYF. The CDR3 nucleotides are TGTGCCAGCAGCGGGGAACAGACAGTCGACTACGAGCAGTACTTC.

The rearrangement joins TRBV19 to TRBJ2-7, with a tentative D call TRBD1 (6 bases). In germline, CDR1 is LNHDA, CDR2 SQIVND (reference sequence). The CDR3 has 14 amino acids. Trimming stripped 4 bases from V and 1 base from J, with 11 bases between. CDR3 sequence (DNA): TGTGCCAGTAGTAACCGGGACAAGTCCTACGAGCAGTACTTC. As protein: CASSNRDKSYEQYF.

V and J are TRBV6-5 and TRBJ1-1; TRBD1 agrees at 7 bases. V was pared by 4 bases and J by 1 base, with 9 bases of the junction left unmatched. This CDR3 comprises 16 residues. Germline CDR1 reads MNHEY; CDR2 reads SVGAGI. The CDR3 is CASSSLDRLGNTEAFF. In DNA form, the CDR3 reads TGTGCCAGCAGTTCCTTGGACAGGCTCGGGAACACTGAAGCTTTCTTT.

CDR3 region: CASSRTGTSGSVHNEQFF. CDR3 in DNA: TGTGCCAGCAGTCGGACCGGGACTAGCGGGAGCGTCCACAATGAGCAGTTCTTC. The chain uses TRBV27 and TRBJ2-1; 14 bases agree with TRBD2. Germline trimming cut 5 bases from V and 5 bases from J; bases unmatched to any gene: 11. CDR3 length equals 18 residues. Germline assignment: CDR1 MNHEY and CDR2 SMNVEV (reference sequence).

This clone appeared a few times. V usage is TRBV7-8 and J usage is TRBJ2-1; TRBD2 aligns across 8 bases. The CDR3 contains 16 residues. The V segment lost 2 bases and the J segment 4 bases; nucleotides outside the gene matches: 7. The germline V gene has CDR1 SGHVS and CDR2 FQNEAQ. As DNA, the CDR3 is TGTGCCAGCAGCTTACTTAGCGGGGAACATTACAATGAGCAGTTCTTC. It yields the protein CASSLLSGEHYNEQFF.

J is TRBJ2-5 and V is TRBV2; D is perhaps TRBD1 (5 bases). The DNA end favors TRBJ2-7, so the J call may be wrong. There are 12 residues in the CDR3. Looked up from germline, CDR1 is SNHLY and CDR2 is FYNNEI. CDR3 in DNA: TGTGCCAGCAGGGACACTTTCTACGAGCAGTACTTC. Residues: CASRDTFYEQYF.

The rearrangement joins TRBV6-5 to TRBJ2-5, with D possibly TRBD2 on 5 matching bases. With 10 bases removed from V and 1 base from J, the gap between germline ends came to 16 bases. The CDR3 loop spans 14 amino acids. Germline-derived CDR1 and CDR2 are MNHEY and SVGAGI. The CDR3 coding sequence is TGTGCCACGGGATTCGGACCTGGCCAAGAGACCCAGTACTTC. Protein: CATGFGPGQETQYF.

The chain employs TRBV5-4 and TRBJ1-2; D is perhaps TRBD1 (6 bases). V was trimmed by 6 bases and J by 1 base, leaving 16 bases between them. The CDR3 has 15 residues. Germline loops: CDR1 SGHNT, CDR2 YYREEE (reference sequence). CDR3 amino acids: CASTPGTRNNYGYTF. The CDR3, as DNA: TGTGCCAGCACCCCTGGGACACGAAATAACTATGGCTACACCTTC.

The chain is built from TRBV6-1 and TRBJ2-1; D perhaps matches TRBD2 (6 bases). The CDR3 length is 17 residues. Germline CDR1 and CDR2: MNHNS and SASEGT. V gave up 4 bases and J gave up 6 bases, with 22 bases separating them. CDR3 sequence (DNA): TGTGCCAGCAGTGCGTTCCATAGCGGCAGGTTTGGCAATGAGCAGTTCTTC. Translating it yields CASSAFHSGRFGNEQFF.

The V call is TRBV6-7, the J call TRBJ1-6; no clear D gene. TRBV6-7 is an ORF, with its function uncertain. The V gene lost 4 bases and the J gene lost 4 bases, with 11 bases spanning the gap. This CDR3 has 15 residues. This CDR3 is CASSCRESYNSPLHF. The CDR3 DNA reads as TGTGCCAGCAGTTGCCGGGAATCTTATAATTCACCCCTCCACTTT.

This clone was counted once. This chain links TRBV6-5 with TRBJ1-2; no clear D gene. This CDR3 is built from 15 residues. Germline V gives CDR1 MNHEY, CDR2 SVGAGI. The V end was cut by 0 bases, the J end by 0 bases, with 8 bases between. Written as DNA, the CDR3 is TGTGCCAGCAGTTACTCGACTTCGGCTAACTATGGCTACACCTTC. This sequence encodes CASSYSTSANYGYTF.

As DNA, the CDR3 is TGTGCCAGCCCTAGGTGGCCGAACACTGAAGCTTTCTTT. Its protein product is CASPRWPNTEAFF. The V and J genes are TRBV27 and TRBJ1-1; no definite D call. This CDR3 region has 13 residues. Germline loops: CDR1 MNHEY, CDR2 SMNVEV (reference sequence). V was pared by 8 bases and J by 1 base, with 11 bases between.

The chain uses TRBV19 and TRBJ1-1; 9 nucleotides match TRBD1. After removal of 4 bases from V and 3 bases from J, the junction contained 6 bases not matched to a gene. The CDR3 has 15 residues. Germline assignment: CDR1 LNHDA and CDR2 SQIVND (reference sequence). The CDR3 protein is CASSTGDRAYTEAFF. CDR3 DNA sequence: TGTGCCAGTAGTACGGGGGACAGGGCTTACACTGAAGCTTTCTTT. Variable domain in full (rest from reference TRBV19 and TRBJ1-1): DGGITQSPKYLFRKEGQNVTLSCEQNLNHDAMYWYRQDPGQGLRLIYYSQIVNDFQKGDIAEGYSVSREKKESFPLTVTSAQKNPTAFYLCASSTGDRAYTEAFFGQGTRLTVV.

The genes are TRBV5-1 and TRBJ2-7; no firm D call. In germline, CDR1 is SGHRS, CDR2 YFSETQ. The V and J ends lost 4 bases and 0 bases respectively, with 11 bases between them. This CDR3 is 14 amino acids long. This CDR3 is CASSTRLDSYEQYF. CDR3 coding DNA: TGCGCCAGCAGCACCCGACTGGACTCCTACGAGCAGTACTTC.

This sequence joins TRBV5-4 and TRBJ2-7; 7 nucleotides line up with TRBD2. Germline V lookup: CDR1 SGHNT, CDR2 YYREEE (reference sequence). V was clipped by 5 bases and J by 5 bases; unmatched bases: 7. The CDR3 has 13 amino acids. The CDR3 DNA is TGTGCCAGCAGACTGACTAGCTTAGACGAGCAGTACTTC. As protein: CASRLTSLDEQYF.

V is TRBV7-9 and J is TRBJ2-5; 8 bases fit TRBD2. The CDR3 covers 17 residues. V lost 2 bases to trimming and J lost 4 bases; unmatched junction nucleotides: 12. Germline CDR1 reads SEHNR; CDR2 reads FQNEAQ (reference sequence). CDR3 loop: CASSLLTSGGGVETQYF. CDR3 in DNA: TGTGCCAGCAGCTTACTCACTAGCGGAGGGGGTGTAGAGACCCAGTACTTC.

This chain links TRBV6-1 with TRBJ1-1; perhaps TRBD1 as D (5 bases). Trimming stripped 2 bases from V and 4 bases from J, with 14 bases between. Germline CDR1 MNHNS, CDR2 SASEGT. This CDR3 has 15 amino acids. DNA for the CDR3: TGTGCCAGCAGTGAAATAATAGGGGATGGCACTGAAGCTTTCTTT. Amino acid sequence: CASSEIIGDGTEAFF.

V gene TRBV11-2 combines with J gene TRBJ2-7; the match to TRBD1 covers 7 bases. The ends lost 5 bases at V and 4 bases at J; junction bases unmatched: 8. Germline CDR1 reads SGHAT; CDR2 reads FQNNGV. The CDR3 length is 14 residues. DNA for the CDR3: TGTGCCAGCAGCCCCTTACAGGGGAGTTACGAGCAGTACTTC. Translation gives CASSPLQGSYEQYF.

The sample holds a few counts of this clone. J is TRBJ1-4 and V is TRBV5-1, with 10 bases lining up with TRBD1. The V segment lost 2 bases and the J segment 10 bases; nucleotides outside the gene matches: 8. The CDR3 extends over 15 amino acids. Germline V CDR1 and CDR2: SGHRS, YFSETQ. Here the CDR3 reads CASSFDRGRVGKLFF. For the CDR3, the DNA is TGCGCCAGCAGCTTCGACAGGGGGCGCGTTGGAAAACTGTTTTTT.

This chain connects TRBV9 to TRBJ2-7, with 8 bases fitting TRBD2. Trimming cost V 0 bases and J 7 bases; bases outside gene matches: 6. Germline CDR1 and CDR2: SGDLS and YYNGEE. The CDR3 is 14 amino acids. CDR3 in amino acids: CASSVGTSGAEQYF. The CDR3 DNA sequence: TGTGCCAGCAGCGTAGGAACTAGCGGAGCAGAGCAGTACTTC.

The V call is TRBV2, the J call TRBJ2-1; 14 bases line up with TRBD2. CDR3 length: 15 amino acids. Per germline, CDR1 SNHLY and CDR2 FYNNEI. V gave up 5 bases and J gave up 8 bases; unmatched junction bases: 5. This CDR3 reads CASSQTSGRADEQFF. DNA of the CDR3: TGTGCCAGCAGTCAGACTAGCGGGAGGGCCGATGAGCAGTTCTTC.

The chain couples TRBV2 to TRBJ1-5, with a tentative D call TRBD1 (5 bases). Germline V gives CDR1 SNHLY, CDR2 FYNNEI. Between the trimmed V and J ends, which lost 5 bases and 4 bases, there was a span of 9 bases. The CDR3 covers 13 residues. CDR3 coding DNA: TGTGCCAGCAGTTTACAGGCAAATCAGCCCCAGCATTTT. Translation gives CASSLQANQPQHF.